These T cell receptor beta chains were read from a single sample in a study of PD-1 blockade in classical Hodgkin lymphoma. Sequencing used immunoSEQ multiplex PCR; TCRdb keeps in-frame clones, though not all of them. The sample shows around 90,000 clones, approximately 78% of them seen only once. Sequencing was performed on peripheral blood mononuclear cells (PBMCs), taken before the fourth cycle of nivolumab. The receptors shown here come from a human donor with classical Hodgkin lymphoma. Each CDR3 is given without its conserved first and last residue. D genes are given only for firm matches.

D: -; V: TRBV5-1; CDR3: ASSLGVAGSSEQY
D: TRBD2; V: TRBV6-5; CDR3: ASSRASGRFREQF
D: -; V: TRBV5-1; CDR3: ASSLTQWNTEAF
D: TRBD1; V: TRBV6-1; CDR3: ASSELDRGRRYEQF
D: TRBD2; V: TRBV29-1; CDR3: SVVLAGASYNEQF
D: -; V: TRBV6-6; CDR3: ASILLGLGTEAF
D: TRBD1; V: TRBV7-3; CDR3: ASSLSGQGNSPLH
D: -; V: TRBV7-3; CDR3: ASSLSARNTEAF
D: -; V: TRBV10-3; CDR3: AISGGPGNEQF
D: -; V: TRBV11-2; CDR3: ASRYGYEQY
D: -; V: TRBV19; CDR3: ASSILLNTEAF
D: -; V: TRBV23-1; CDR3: ASSQSTRIPSSYEQY
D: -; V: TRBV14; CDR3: ASSATRGGNTIY
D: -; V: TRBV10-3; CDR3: AISESDGATNEKLF
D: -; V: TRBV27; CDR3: ASSRARGAGTGELF
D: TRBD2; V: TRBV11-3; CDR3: ASSLAGLAGGINEQF
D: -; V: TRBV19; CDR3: ASSIGWGFYYNEQF
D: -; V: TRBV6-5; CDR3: ASSMNTEAF
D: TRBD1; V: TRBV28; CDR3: ASSSPHRGEQY
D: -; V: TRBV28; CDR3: ASSLTGNTIY
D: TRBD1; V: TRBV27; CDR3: ASRGQGGTGELF
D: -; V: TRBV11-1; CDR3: ASSLRGRADTQY
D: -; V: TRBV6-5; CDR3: ASRRGVPGTYEQY
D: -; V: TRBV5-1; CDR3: ASSLGEEHSPLH
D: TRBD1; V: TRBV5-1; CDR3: ASSSTGVPQETQY
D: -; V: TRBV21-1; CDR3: ASSKGDSGGPLSYEQY
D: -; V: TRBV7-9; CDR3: ASSFTRDQPQH
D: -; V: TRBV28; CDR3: AAGNNEQF
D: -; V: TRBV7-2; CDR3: ASSPYRGTDTQY
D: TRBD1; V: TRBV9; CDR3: ASSAGQGPPTDTQY
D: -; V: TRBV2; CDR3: ASSVEGGVTDTQY
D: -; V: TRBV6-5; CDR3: ASSSPTGFAYGYT
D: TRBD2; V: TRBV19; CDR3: ASAPVGGRDEQY
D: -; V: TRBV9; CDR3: ASSVGGGGNYGYT
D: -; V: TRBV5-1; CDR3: ASSASTGANVLT
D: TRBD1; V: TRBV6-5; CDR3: ACQGASEQF
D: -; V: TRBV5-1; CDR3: ASSLGTGSGANVLT
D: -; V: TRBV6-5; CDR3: ASRFGTDSNQPQH
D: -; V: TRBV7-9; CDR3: ASSLPSWDTQY
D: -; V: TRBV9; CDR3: ASSEGQNTEAF
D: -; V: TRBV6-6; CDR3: ASSYSRDSYEQY
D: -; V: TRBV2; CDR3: ASLRGVNTEAF